This T cell receptor beta chain was observed in a study of T cell repertoires in cytomegalovirus infection. For the study at large: Evidence of both CMV infection and a matching HLA type came from public TCR beta signatures.

General study findings and limits: The ex vivo response was dominated by HLA-C-restricted CMV-specific TCR beta clonotypes. There were carriers of CMV plus the relevant HLA, and cumulative public TCR beta family frequency identified them.

The V end was cut by 6 bases, the J end by 3 bases, with 12 bases between. The CDR3 extends over 13 amino acids. Per germline, CDR1 SGHTA and CDR2 FQGNSA. TCRdb re-called the reads through MiXCR, storing one row per CDR3 protein. Of roughly 640,000 distinct CDR3 sequences in the sample, roughly 26% were seen once. This clonotype was observed at least ten times. The antigen remains undetermined. This clonotype was obtained from a human donor in good health (CMV status not recorded). Some clones in this sample may be carry-over from other donors' samples. Sequenced sample: CD8+ T cells from PBMCs. The chain uses TRBV7-2 and TRBJ2-7, with a weak D call TRBD1 (5 bases). The CDR3: CASRRRGYYEQYF. CDR3 coding DNA: TGTGCCAGCAGACGTAGGGGCTACTACGAGCAGTACTTC.